These 23 T cell receptor beta chains originate from one sample sequenced in a study of cytomegalovirus exposure and HLA in healthy donors. Assay used: immunoSEQ multiplex PCR; TCRdb lists only in-frame clones, some missing. The table has 150,000 to 180,000 clones, about 86% seen once; the top ten hold roughly 1.9%. The material sequenced was PBMCs. The source of these receptors is a human donor in good health.

For the CDR3, the DNA is TGTGCCAGCAGCTTAACCCCCGGGGGGGATGGCTATGGCTACACCTTC. Amino acid sequence: CASSLTPGGDGYGYTF. The chain recombines TRBV7-3 with TRBJ1-2; tentative D call: TRBD1 (5 bases). The V gene lost 0 bases and the J gene lost 4 bases, with 15 bases spanning the gap. The germline V gene encodes CDR1 SGHTA and CDR2 FQGTGA. This CDR3 is built from 16 residues.

Only a few counts were recorded for this clone. This chain connects TRBV28 to TRBJ2-7; TRBD1 aligns across 9 bases. Trimming took 5 bases from V and 3 from J; bases not matched to a gene: 8. This CDR3 region has 15 residues. The V gene's germline CDR1 is MDHEN and CDR2 SYDVKM. In DNA, the CDR3 is TGTGCCAGCAGTGCCCCCCGGACAGGGGTCTACGAGCAGTACTTC. This codes for CASSAPRTGVYEQYF. The entire variable domain, with the rest obtained from reference TRBV28 and TRBJ2-7, is as follows: DVKVTQSSRYLVKRTGEKVFLECVQDMDHENMFWYRQDPGLGLRLIYFSYDVKMKEKGDIPEGYSVSREKKERFSLILESASTNQTSMYLCASSAPRTGVYEQYFGPGTRLTVT.

The chain recombines TRBV28 with TRBJ2-7; 8 bases map to TRBD1. V gave up 7 bases and J gave up 3 bases; unmatched junction bases: 14. Germline V gene data show CDR1 as MDHEN and CDR2 as SYDVKM. There are 16 residues in the CDR3. The CDR3 spells CASIRSGGQGLYEQYF. In DNA form, the CDR3 reads TGTGCCAGCATAAGGTCAGGTGGACAGGGACTCTACGAGCAGTACTTC.

V is TRBV7-2 and J is TRBJ2-5; a possible D gene is TRBD2 (6 bases). Trimming took off 1 base at V and 5 bases at J, with 11 bases between the two ends. CDR3 length: 14 amino acids. Germline assignment: CDR1 SGHTA and CDR2 FQGNSA. CDR3 protein: CASSLGGDVETQYF. CDR3 coding DNA: TGTGCCAGCAGCTTAGGGGGGGACGTCGAGACCCAGTACTTC.

The rearrangement uses TRBV15 and TRBJ2-7; 11 bases line up with TRBD2. CDR3 length: 18 amino acids. Per germline, CDR1 LNHNV and CDR2 YYDKDF (reference sequence). The trim removed 3 bases at V and 6 bases at J, leaving 16 bases unmatched. The CDR3 here is CATSRGVLAGGPVVEQYF. CDR3 bases: TGTGCCACCAGCAGGGGGGTTTTAGCGGGAGGGCCTGTTGTCGAGCAGTACTTC.

The rearrangement joins TRBV9 to TRBJ2-3; 7 bases line up with TRBD2. The CDR3 is made up of 16 amino acids. The V gene's germline CDR1 is SGDLS and CDR2 YYNGEE. V lost 0 bases, J lost 3 bases, and 7 bases stayed unmatched. Here the CDR3 DNA reads TGTGCCAGCAGCGTAGCTACTAGCGATGCGACAGATACGCAGTATTTT. The encoded protein is CASSVATSDATDTQYF.

CDR3 amino acids: CASSQDQVGGDRMFF. In nucleotides, the CDR3 is TGCGCCAGCAGCCAAGATCAGGTTGGGGGGGACAGGATGTTCTTC. The chain carries TRBV4-1 and TRBJ2-1, with a weak D call TRBD1 (8 bases). The V gene's germline CDR1 is MGHRA and CDR2 YSYEKL. The CDR3 runs 15 residues. V was shortened by 0 bases and J by 15 bases, with 21 bases between the two germline ends.

The chain carries TRBV18 and TRBJ1-1; 11 positions match TRBD1. Losses at the gene ends were 4 bases for V and 5 bases for J; bases not matched to a gene: 3. The germline CDR1 and CDR2 sequences are KGHSH and LQKENI. The CDR3 contains 14 residues. For the CDR3, the DNA is TGTGCCAGCTCACGAGGGACAGGGGGAACTGAAGCTTTCTTT. Protein product: CASSRGTGGTEAFF.

The chain links TRBV9 to TRBJ1-1, with D perhaps TRBD1 (5 bases). There are 17 residues in the CDR3. Germline V gene lookup returns CDR1 SGDLS and CDR2 YYNGEE. The V end lost 1 base, the J end lost 0 bases, and 16 bases lay between the germline ends. The DNA for the CDR3 is TGTGCCAGCAGCGTACAGGGAAAGGGCCCCATGAACACTGAAGCTTTCTTT. It specifies CASSVQGKGPMNTEAFF.

This chain uses TRBV2 with TRBJ1-6; a possible D gene is TRBD1 (6 bases). The germline V gene has CDR1 SNHLY and CDR2 FYNNEI. The CDR3 totals 15 residues. V gave up 6 bases and J gave up 14 bases, with 23 bases separating them. DNA for the CDR3: TGTGCCAGCAGGGCGCCGAGGACAGTGGTGTTGGCCCTCCACTTT. It yields the protein CASRAPRTVVLALHF.

The CDR3 DNA is TGTGCCAGCTCACCATCGTTAGTCGGAGTGATCACCGGGGAGCTGTTTTTT. Translated: CASSPSLVGVITGELFF. The chain couples TRBV18 to TRBJ2-2; D is unresolved. In germline, CDR1 is KGHSH, CDR2 LQKENI. V was trimmed by 2 bases and J by 4 bases, leaving 17 bases between them. The CDR3 has 17 amino acids.

The V call is TRBV5-6, the J call TRBJ1-2, with 9 bases identical to TRBD1. Trimming cost V 4 bases and J 2 bases; bases outside gene matches: 12. CDR1 SGHDT and CDR2 YYEEEE come from the germline V gene. The CDR3 extends over 17 amino acids. CDR3 in DNA: TGTGCCAGCAGCCTGGACAGGGGCCGCCTTCCGAACTATGGCTACACCTTC. Translating gives CASSLDRGRLPNYGYTF.

The chain joins TRBV5-1 to TRBJ2-1; the match to TRBD2 covers 13 bases. Trimming removed 2 bases from V and 7 bases from J; junction bases left unmatched: 6. The CDR3 runs to 16 residues. In germline, CDR1 is SGHRS, CDR2 YFSETQ. In nucleotides, the CDR3 is TGCGCCAGCAGCTTAAGGACTAGCGGGAGTCGGAATGAGCAGTTCTTC. This gives the protein CASSLRTSGSRNEQFF.

The genes are TRBV7-9 and TRBJ2-5, with a possible D match to TRBD1 (6 bases). Germline CDR1 reads SEHNR; CDR2 reads FQNEAQ (reference sequence). This CDR3 comprises 16 residues. Trimming removed 5 bases at V and 5 bases at J, with 21 bases between. The CDR3 reads CASSPISAGDGETQYF. The CDR3 bases are TGTGCCAGCAGCCCTATCTCTGCAGGGGATGGGGAGACCCAGTACTTC.

This clone was observed once. The V call is TRBV18, the J call TRBJ2-7; the D gene is possibly TRBD1 (5 bases). The CDR3 covers 15 residues. Germline CDR1 is KGHSH and CDR2 is LQKENI. V was pared by 3 bases and J by 1 base, with 13 bases between. DNA of the CDR3: TGTGCCAGCTCACCGAGACAGACCGTTTCCTACGAGCAGTACTTC. Encoded protein: CASSPRQTVSYEQYF.

The V call is TRBV9, the J call TRBJ2-7; a weak D match, TRBD2 (7 bases). Trimming removed 0 bases at V and 7 bases at J, with 14 bases between. The CDR3 loop spans 14 amino acids. Looked up from germline, CDR1 is SGDLS and CDR2 is YYNGEE. The CDR3, as DNA: TGTGCCAGCAGCGTAGGAGGAGAGGGGGGGGAGCAGTACTTC. Amino acids: CASSVGGEGGEQYF.

V gene TRBV12-5 combines with J gene TRBJ1-5; no clear D gene. This CDR3 has 16 residues. Germline values: CDR1 LGHNT, CDR2 FRNRAP. Trimming took 1 base from V and 4 from J, leaving 14 bases between them. For the CDR3, the DNA is TGTGCTAGTGGTTTGGACACCTGGGCAGAGAATCAGCCCCAGCATTTT. It yields the protein CASGLDTWAENQPQHF.

V gene TRBV18 combines with J gene TRBJ1-4; the match to TRBD1 covers 7 bases. V trimming: 6 bases; J trimming: 8 bases; junction bases outside the gene matches: 6. CDR3 length equals 13 residues. CDR1 and CDR2 (germline): KGHSH, LQKENI. CDR3 in DNA: TGTGCCAGCTCCTTAGGGACAGACGAAAAACTGTTTTTT. This sequence encodes CASSLGTDEKLFF.

The chain recombines TRBV6-5 with TRBJ2-7, with TRBD1 identical over 7 bases. V lost 1 base to trimming and J lost 4 bases; unmatched junction nucleotides: 4. There are 14 residues in the CDR3. CDR1 MNHEY and CDR2 SVGAGI come from the germline V gene. CDR3 sequence (DNA): TGTGCCAGCAGTTACTTGGGACAGCCTTACGAGCAGTACTTC. Residues: CASSYLGQPYEQYF.

This chain's CDR3 is CASSHSGRGADTQYF. DNA for the CDR3: TGTGCCAGTAGCCATAGCGGGAGGGGGGCAGATACGCAGTATTTT. This chain connects TRBV19 to TRBJ2-3; 11 nucleotides line up with TRBD2. The CDR3 runs to 15 residues. Unmatched junction bases numbered 6, after V lost 6 bases and J lost 4 bases. Per the germline V gene, CDR1 is LNHDA and CDR2 is SQIVND (reference sequence).

A single count supports this clone. The rearrangement joins TRBV18 to TRBJ2-5; D is unclear. Germline assignment: CDR1 KGHSH and CDR2 LQKENI. Trimming cost V 2 bases and J 4 bases, with 5 bases left between them. CDR3 length: 12 amino acids. This CDR3 is CASSPASETQYF. The CDR3 bases are TGTGCCAGCTCACCAGCGTCAGAGACCCAGTACTTC.

The V gene is TRBV7-2, the J gene TRBJ2-1; 10 positions match TRBD2. This CDR3 has 13 residues. Germline CDR1 and CDR2: SGHTA and FQGNSA. Losses at the gene ends were 3 bases for V and 12 bases for J; bases not matched to a gene: 5. The DNA for the CDR3 is TGTGCCAGCAGCTTCGGACTAGCGGAGTCGCAGTTCTTC. It is translated as CASSFGLAESQFF.

DNA of the CDR3: TGTGCCTGGAGTGTAACAGGGACCGATCAGCCCCAGCATTTT. Protein product: CAWSVTGTDQPQHF. The chain recombines TRBV30 with TRBJ1-5; D is perhaps TRBD1 (6 bases). The germline V gene encodes CDR1 GTSNPN and CDR2 SVGIG (reference sequence). V lost 0 bases, J lost 5 bases, and 11 bases lay in between. The CDR3 runs 14 residues.